This T cell receptor beta chain was found in a study of blood T cell repertoires in COVID-19. In the authors' methods: Estimates of nucleated cell counts were drawn from the amplification of reference gene primers. The table came from immunoSEQ multiplex PCR; TCRdb's copy has only in-frame clones and leaves some out. The V and J calls and clone size come from that table; D and trimming were worked out from the DNA. The sample records about 160,000 clones, roughly 90% being singletons. Per the germline V gene, CDR1 is SGDLS and CDR2 is YYNGEE. This CDR3 has 17 residues. V dropped 0 bases and J dropped 0 bases, with 13 bases sitting between them.

The chain employs TRBV9 and TRBJ1-3, with a tentative D call TRBD1 (5 bases). Sample: peripheral blood. This clonotype originated in a man aged 18 to 30 with acute or convalescent COVID-19. The CDR3 spells CASSVVTPGASGNTIYF. DNA for the CDR3: TGTGCCAGCAGCGTAGTAACCCCTGGGGCCTCTGGAAACACCATATATTTT.